Shown below are 2 T cell receptor beta chains from a single sample sequenced in a study of T cell repertoires in cytomegalovirus infection. TCRdb reprocessed the reads via MiXCR and lists one record per CDR3 protein. Among about 490,000 distinct CDR3 sequences listed, 10% to 12% were seen once. The source material was PBMCs. The source is a human donor in good health (CMV status not recorded). Some clones in this sample may be carry-over from other donors' samples.

This clonotype came up many times. The chain has TRBV28 and TRBJ1-2; D may be TRBD1 (5 bases). Trimming left V 6 bases short and J 1 base short, with 12 bases between. This CDR3 spans 14 amino acids. CDR1 MDHEN and CDR2 SYDVKM come from the germline V gene. CDR3 nucleotide sequence: TGTGCCAGCAGCGGGACCGCTGATAACTATGGCTACACCTTC. Translating gives CASSGTADNYGYTF.

This clonotype appeared many times. The chain recombines TRBV7-9 with TRBJ2-7; D may correspond to TRBD1 or TRBD2 (5 bases each). The CDR3 has 14 residues. With 4 bases removed from V and 3 bases from J, the gap between germline ends came to 13 bases. Germline CDR1 is SEHNR and CDR2 is FQNEAQ (reference sequence). The CDR3: CASSSGTAIYEQYF. Written as DNA, the CDR3 is TGTGCCAGCAGCTCCGGGACCGCCATCTACGAGCAGTACTTC.